This TCR beta chain derives from a study of CD8 T cell repertoires and HIV-1 epitope variants. Note on this clone: Its antigen remains unknown.

CDR1 is MNHNS, CDR2 SASEGT, per germline. The CDR3 runs 15 residues. V was pared by 6 bases and J by 0 bases, with 12 bases between. The protocol was immunoSEQ multiplex PCR, while the TCRdb copy is restricted to in-frame clones and leaves out a portion. The table includes more than 7,000 clones, about 70% detected once. This TCR was sampled from a male donor with HIV. The specimen was cultured CD8+ T cells derived from PBMCs. The chain uses TRBV6-1 and TRBJ2-1, with D perhaps matching TRBD1 (6 bases). The CDR3 DNA sequence: TGTGCCAGCAGGAACAGGGCTGACTCCTACAATGAGCAGTTCTTC. Translation: CASRNRADSYNEQFF.